The rows below give T cell receptor beta chains drawn from one sample of a study of regulatory T cells in long-lasting Graves disease. Each CDR3 protein is one row after TCRdb ran MiXCR on the multiplex PCR reads. This table has some 460,000 distinct CDR3 sequences, around 15% appearing once. The same data also went into a second study, on T cells in Graves' hyperthyroidism and ophthalmopathy.

Sequenced material: peripheral blood mononuclear cells (PBMCs), taken at new diagnosis, from a patient treated with antithyroid drugs. The receptors originated from a man aged 35 to 55 with Graves disease. Each CDR3 is given with its conserved first and last residue. D genes are given only for firm matches.

D gene | V gene | CDR3 protein
- | TRBV12-3/TRBV12-4 | CASSLATNEQFF
- | TRBV15 | CATSFGSGGAEAFF
- | TRBV7-6 | CASSSRQTRATGELFF
TRBD1 | TRBV3-1 | CASSVGTGEFKNIQYF
TRBD2 | TRBV19 | CASSLGGTSGGEQFF
TRBD1 | TRBV12-3/TRBV12-4 | CASRSQRDRGATGELFF
TRBD1 | TRBV30 | CAMDRGGQPQHF
- | TRBV4-1 | CASSPQNTDTQYF
- | TRBV18 | CASSPPAWAETQYF
- | TRBV29-1 | CSVAQQGPDTQYF
TRBD2 | TRBV29-1 | CSVEGREGTDTQYF
- | TRBV5-1 | CASSREPGPGSGSPPHF
- | TRBV12-3/TRBV12-4 | CASSTGQYTDTQYF
TRBD1 | TRBV19 | CASSIIGGSGNEQFF
TRBD1 | TRBV2 | CASSLTGTGGYTF
TRBD2 | TRBV9 | CASSVDPAGVGEQYF
- | TRBV6-1 | CASSESRTRSSYEQYF
TRBD2 | TRBV11-2 | CASSLTPSGTGDTQYF
- | TRBV6-5 | CASSYIRDQETQYF
TRBD2 | TRBV5-4 | CASSEGLAGGVQETQYF
TRBD1 | TRBV28 | CASRNMDREHQPQHF
- | TRBV2 | CASSDSRVTGELFF
TRBD2 | TRBV12-3/TRBV12-4 | CASSLQGRGVKVSGTDTQYF
- | TRBV11-2 | CASSFPRLGLDRNTEAFF
- | TRBV2 | CASSEVGRLGKSPLHF
- | TRBV27 | CASSPGLGEQFF
TRBD1 | TRBV24-1 | CATSDPSEGAETQYF
- | TRBV12-3/TRBV12-4 | CASSSGLNNQPQHF
- | TRBV25-1 | CASSDRGGASPLHF
- | TRBV2 | CTSRARSTGELFF
TRBD1 | TRBV4-1 | CASSQDGTGSNEKLFF
- | TRBV12-3/TRBV12-4 | CASSFWGYSPEAFF
TRBD2 | TRBV7-8 | CASSLVGTSGINTGELFF
- | TRBV6-1 | CASSLGGINEKLFF
- | TRBV3-1 | CASSLSGDGDGYTF
- | TRBV2 | CASSANRDTDTQYF
- | TRBV10-3 | CAIRGDLGTYNEQFF
- | TRBV2 | CASSYGGGEQFF
- | TRBV6-1 | CASSERDNTDTQYF
TRBD1 | TRBV20-1 | CSARSQGAQGTDTQYF
TRBD2 | TRBV28 | CASSFFWASGSGELFF
- | TRBV20-1 | CSAIKTVTYEQYF
TRBD2 | TRBV11-2 | CASSFHQTSGPNEQFF
- | TRBV5-1 | CTSSLVWERRSNTEAFF
- | TRBV6-5 | CASSYFREAGELFF
- | TRBV28 | CASMKHHSYEQYF
- | TRBV7-2 | CASSLRRLTGELFF
- | TRBV27 | CASSLYSWNEQFF
- | TRBV28 | CASNEITGEQYF
- | TRBV20-1 | CSASRTRAVDEQFF
- | TRBV27 | CASSHGALGEFF
- | TRBV6-2/TRBV6-3 | CASSYSSQGLNNQPQHF
- | TRBV11-3 | CASGEQYF
- | TRBV5-5 | CASSLAGSVGLEQYF
- | TRBV30 | CAWSGSGGFDQPQHF